The sequence of this TCR beta chain was determined in a study (dated by TCRdb to 2016 to 2017). Comment on this clonotype: The antigen it binds to is not known. No base-level quality is on record; no much larger clone is a single base apart.

Between the V and J ends, shortened by 6 bases and 3 bases respectively, the junction contains 18 bases. The CDR3 covers 16 residues, taking in both the cysteine and the phenylalanine. The DNA shown is the 48-base CDR3, in frame from base 1. CDR1 and CDR2 are drawn from the germline V gene (reference sequence): LNHDA, SQIVND. Libraries were constructed by RT-PCR. Sequencer: Illumina MiSeq. TCRdb ran its own pipeline on the public reads, namely fastp trimming at Q25 and MiXCR clone calling, and kept in-frame beta chains. Entries are consolidated by CDR3 protein sequence, retaining the most common genes and DNA. This sample holds about 680,000 distinct CDR3 sequences; 13% to 15% were observed only once. 3.6% of the sample belongs to the ten largest clones.

The chain employs TRBV19 and TRBJ1-5; matching of 5 bases hints at TRBD1 as the D gene. This receptor was taken from a female donor in good health, serving as a healthy control. Source material: memory CD4+ T cells from blood. The DNA reads as follows: TGTGCCAGTAGGGCCGAGGGAGACAGTATCAATCAGCCCCAGCATTTT. Its translation is CASRAEGDSINQPQHF. Beyond the CDR3, the reference TRBV19 and TRBJ1-5 genes provide the residues; the full variable domain reads: DGGITQSPKYLFRKEGQNVTLSCEQNLNHDAMYWYRQDPGQGLRLIYYSQIVNDFQKGDIAEGYSVSREKKESFPLTVTSAQKNPTAFYLCASRAEGDSINQPQHFGDGTRLSIL.